A single sample gave rise to the 5 T cell receptor beta chains below, sequenced in a study of Graves' ophthalmopathy and Graves' hyperthyroidism. Beta-chain TCR CDR3 regions were amplified from RNA transcripts. The workflow started with a first-round RT-PCR run with HTBI primers and then moved on to a second-round multiplex PCR. MiXCR, applied by TCRdb to the multiplex PCR reads, yields one record per CDR3 protein. Counted here are about 1.2 million distinct CDR3 sequences, around a third occurring once; the ten biggest clones make up approximately 10%. Sequencing used peripheral blood or thyroid tissue (not recorded which). These receptors all stem from an adult man with Graves' hyperthyroidism.

This clonotype was detected only once. Possible read error: a much larger clone is one base away. The chain employs TRBV19 and TRBJ1-5; no definite D call. Trimming removed 8 bases from V and 2 bases from J, with 13 bases in between. Looked up from germline, CDR1 is LNHDA and CDR2 is SQIVND (reference sequence). The CDR3 length is 14 residues. CDR3 loop: CASDLDGGNQPQHF. The CDR3 DNA reads TGTGCCAGTGACTTGGACGGGGGCAATCAGCCCCAGCATTTT. Filled out from reference TRBV19 and TRBJ1-5, the complete variable domain reads DGGITQSPKYLFRKEGQNVTLSCEQNLNHDAMYWYRQDPGQGLRLIYYSQIVNDFQKGDIAEGYSVSREKKESFPLTVTSAQKNPTAFYLCASDLDGGNQPQHFGDGTRLSIL.

The V call is TRBV6-5, the J call TRBJ2-2, with D perhaps matching TRBD2 (6 bases). The CDR3 is 13 amino acids. V was shortened by 8 bases and J by 6 bases, with 13 bases between the two germline ends. Germline V gene lookup returns CDR1 MNHEY and CDR2 SVGAGI. The chain's CDR3 is CASGRLVSGELFF. In DNA form, the CDR3 reads TGTGCCAGCGGCCGACTAGTCTCCGGGGAGCTGTTTTTT.

In this sample, this clonotype turned up many times. The CDR3 nucleotides read TGCAGTACCGAGACAGGGCCCAACCAGCCCCAGCATTTT. It yields the protein CSTETGPNQPQHF. The chain employs TRBV20-1 and TRBJ1-5; TRBD1 matches at 7 bases. With 8 bases clipped from V and 7 bases from J, the junction kept 11 bases outside the gene matches. The germline CDR1 and CDR2 sequences are DFQATT and SNEGSKA (reference sequence). The CDR3 loop spans 13 amino acids.

There are a few counts of this clonotype. The chain recombines TRBV6-4 with TRBJ1-5; D ambiguous. V was trimmed by 3 bases and J by 4 bases, leaving 10 bases between them. Germline lookup yields CDR1 MRHNA and CDR2 SNTAGT. The CDR3 is 14 amino acids. The CDR3: CASSDKGRNQPQHF. As DNA, the CDR3 is TGTGCCAGCAGTGATAAGGGAAGAAATCAGCCCCAGCATTTT.

This clonotype showed up many times. This chain links TRBV20-1 with TRBJ2-7; 9 nucleotides line up with TRBD1. CDR1 DFQATT and CDR2 SNEGSKA come from the germline V gene (reference sequence). J gave up 4 bases and V 7 bases, and 11 bases lay outside the gene matches. CDR3 length: 14 residues. CDR3 DNA sequence: TGCAGTGGCAGCACCGACAGGGGGGTTTACGAGCAGTACTTC. Protein sequence: CSGSTDRGVYEQYF.